The 21 T cell receptor beta chains in this list originate from one sample, sequenced in a study of T cell repertoires in cytomegalovirus infection. Via MiXCR, TCRdb re-called the reads, giving one row per CDR3 protein. Among 500,000 or so distinct CDR3 sequences listed, approximately 17% were seen once. The sequencing sample was made of CD8+ T cells from PBMCs. These receptor sequences come from a human donor in good health (CMV status not recorded). Some clones in this sample may be carry-over from other donors' samples.

The chain links TRBV19 to TRBJ2-2, with TRBD2 matching 7 bases. This CDR3 has 17 amino acids. After removal of 3 bases from V and 3 bases from J, the junction contained 10 bases not matched to a gene. Germline V gives CDR1 LNHDA, CDR2 SQIVND (reference sequence). The CDR3 coding sequence is TGTGCCAGTAGTATTCCCCCCGGGGGGTTGGACACCGGGGAGCTGTTTTTT. It translates to CASSIPPGGLDTGELFF.

The sample holds a few counts of this clonotype. The V gene is TRBV3-1, the J gene TRBJ2-1; TRBD2 matches 9 bases. CDR3 length equals 18 residues. The V gene end was trimmed by 0 bases and the J gene end by 1 base; junction bases not matched to a gene: 7. Germline V gene lookup returns CDR1 LGHDT and CDR2 YNNKEL (reference sequence). This chain's CDR3 is CASSQDQAGGLSYNEQFF. In DNA, the CDR3 is TGTGCCAGCAGCCAAGATCAGGCGGGGGGGCTTTCCTACAATGAGCAGTTCTTC.

The sample holds many counts of this clonotype. As DNA, the CDR3 is TGTGCCAGCAGCCAACGGGTGACGTCCCCTAACAATGAGCAGTTCTTC. This codes for CASSQRVTSPNNEQFF. V and J are TRBV4-2 and TRBJ2-1; D call uncertain. This CDR3 contains 16 residues. V dropped 2 bases and J dropped 5 bases, with 16 bases sitting between them. The germline V gene encodes CDR1 LGHNA and CDR2 YNFKEQ.

This clonotype was observed at least ten times. The chain links TRBV7-8 to TRBJ2-1; perhaps TRBD1 as D (6 bases). Germline assignment: CDR1 SGHVS and CDR2 FQNEAQ. V was pared by 5 bases and J by 7 bases, with 9 bases between. This CDR3 region has 12 residues. This CDR3 reads CASSKRGNEQFF. DNA for the CDR3: TGTGCCAGCAGCAAGAGGGGGAATGAGCAGTTCTTC.

The rearrangement links TRBV12-3 or TRBV12-4 to TRBJ1-4; the D is unclear. The CDR3 runs 15 residues. The V end lost 6 bases, the J end lost 5 bases, and 16 bases lay between the germline ends. This CDR3 is CASRARPLRNEKLFF. CDR3 DNA sequence: TGTGCCAGCAGAGCAAGACCGTTGAGGAATGAAAAACTGTTTTTT.

This clonotype occurred many times. This chain joins TRBV7-9 and TRBJ1-4, with D unresolved. V shed 5 bases and J shed 0 bases, with 16 bases lying between them. CDR1 SEHNR and CDR2 FQNEAQ come from the germline V gene (reference sequence). The CDR3 length is 17 residues. CDR3 region: CASSQNVISATNEKLFF. CDR3 nucleotides: TGTGCCAGCAGCCAAAACGTAATTTCCGCAACTAATGAAAAACTGTTTTTT.

Of note for this clonotype: At one end the junction does not follow the germline gene, possibly because of a read error. The V call is TRBV4-1, the J call TRBJ2-1, with 11 bases identical to TRBD2. Germline CDR1 MGHRA, CDR2 YSYEKL. CDR3 size: 16 residues. CDR3 region: CASSHKLAGAHNEQFF. In nucleotides, the CDR3 is TGTGCCAGCAGCCATAAACTAGCGGGGGCCCACAATGAGCAGTTCTTC.

This chain joins TRBV14 and TRBJ2-7; perhaps TRBD1 as D (7 bases). CDR1 is SGHDN, CDR2 FVKESK, per germline. The CDR3 consists of 15 residues. Trimming took 1 base from V and 0 from J, leaving 10 bases between them. CDR3 in DNA: TGTGCCAGCAGCCAAGCAGGGGGGAACTCCTACGAGCAGTACTTC. This codes for CASSQAGGNSYEQYF. The entire variable domain, with the rest obtained from reference TRBV14 and TRBJ2-7, is as follows: EAGVTQFPSHSVIEKGQTVTLRCDPISGHDNLYWYRRVMGKEIKFLLHFVKESKQDESGMPNNRFLAERTGGTYSTLKVQPAELEDSGVYFCASSQAGGNSYEQYFGPGTRLTVT.

This clonotype was found many times. The chain combines TRBV7-2 with TRBJ1-5; perhaps TRBD1 as D (6 bases). Germline V gene data show CDR1 as SGHTA and CDR2 as FQGNSA. The CDR3 extends over 15 amino acids. Deletions cut 7 bases from V and 1 base from J, with 14 bases between. The CDR3 region has the DNA TGTGCCAGCAACACTCTGGGGGCGAGCAATCAGCCCCAGCATTTT. Its translation: CASNTLGASNQPQHF.

This clonotype was counted at least ten times. The chain employs TRBV19 and TRBJ1-1; possibly TRBD1 for D (5 bases). Germline CDR1 LNHDA, CDR2 SQIVND (reference sequence). V shed 7 bases and J shed 0 bases, with 15 bases lying between them. CDR3 size: 15 residues. The CDR3 DNA is TGTGCCAGTACTGACCCGACAGATTTGAACACTGAAGCTTTCTTT. This encodes CASTDPTDLNTEAFF.

Ten or more counts support this clonotype. The chain links TRBV7-3 to TRBJ1-2; D uncertain. The CDR3 runs 13 residues. The ends were cut back, 5 bases at V and 8 bases at J, with 15 bases in the middle. The germline V gene encodes CDR1 SGHTA and CDR2 FQGTGA. DNA of the CDR3: TGTGCCAGCAGCGCCGACCCGGGAGAGGGCTACACCTTC. Translating gives CASSADPGEGYTF.

This clonotype occurred many times. V usage is TRBV7-3 and J usage is TRBJ2-6, with D hard to call. The germline V gene has CDR1 SGHTA and CDR2 FQGTGA. The CDR3 loop spans 15 amino acids. Trimming removed 1 base at V and 0 bases at J, with 4 bases between. CDR3 bases: TGTGCCAGCAGCTTAATTTCCTCTGGGGCCAACGTCCTGACTTTC. Protein: CASSLISSGANVLTF.

This clonotype was seen repeatedly, ten times or more. V and J are TRBV28 and TRBJ1-1; D is possibly TRBD1 (5 bases). The CDR3 covers 16 residues. V lost 6 bases, J lost 0 bases, and 17 bases lay in between. In germline, CDR1 is MDHEN, CDR2 SYDVKM. CDR3 protein: CASSSFFRDLNTEAFF. Here the CDR3 DNA reads TGTGCCAGCAGCTCCTTCTTCAGGGATTTGAACACTGAAGCTTTCTTT.

This clonotype was seen ten or more times. The chain uses TRBV7-9 and TRBJ2-1; tentatively, D is TRBD2 (5 bases). The V gene lost 5 bases and the J gene lost 10 bases, with 12 bases spanning the gap. The length of the CDR3 is 12 residues. Germline CDR1 SEHNR, CDR2 FQNEAQ (reference sequence). CDR3 coding DNA: TGTGCCAGCAGCCATGGACTCTACGAGCAGTTCTTC. It encodes CASSHGLYEQFF.

V is TRBV3-1 and J is TRBJ2-1, with TRBD1 matching 8 bases. CDR3 size: 14 residues. The germline V gene encodes CDR1 LGHDT and CDR2 YNNKEL (reference sequence). Unmatched junction bases numbered 6, after V lost 5 bases and J lost 6 bases. CDR3 nucleotides: TGTGCCAGCAGCATGGACAGGGCAGGCAATGAGCAGTTCTTC. Its protein product is CASSMDRAGNEQFF.

This clonotype has at least ten counts. The chain joins TRBV12-3 or TRBV12-4 to TRBJ2-2; 11 nucleotides match TRBD2. This CDR3 comprises 19 residues. V lost 5 bases to trimming and J lost 3 bases; unmatched junction nucleotides: 14. This CDR3 is CASSPHGSLAGDYTGELFF. DNA for the CDR3: TGTGCCAGCAGTCCACATGGGTCACTAGCGGGAGATTACACCGGGGAGCTGTTTTTT.

This clonotype showed up just once. One base away lies a much larger clone, so this may be a sequencing read error. This chain's CDR3 is CSSSHDSSYEQYF. CDR3 DNA sequence: TGCTCCAGCAGCCACGACAGCTCCTACGAGCAGTACTTC. The rearrangement uses TRBV4-1 and TRBJ2-7, with D possibly TRBD1 on 5 matching bases. CDR1 and CDR2 from the germline V gene are MGHRA and YSYEKL. This CDR3 region has 13 residues.

This chain links TRBV9 with TRBJ2-7; perhaps TRBD2 as D (5 bases). The CDR3 contains 12 residues. V was shortened by 3 bases and J by 7 bases, with 11 bases between the two germline ends. Germline V gene data show CDR1 as SGDLS and CDR2 as YYNGEE. CDR3 loop: CASSGFPGEQYF. For the CDR3, the DNA is TGTGCCAGCAGCGGATTCCCGGGAGAGCAGTACTTC.

This clonotype was detected only a few times. This chain joins TRBV5-1 and TRBJ2-2, with D maybe TRBD1 (6 bases). The CDR3 has 15 residues. Germline V gene lookup returns CDR1 SGHRS and CDR2 YFSETQ. Trimming shortened V by 4 bases and J by 1 base, and 11 bases separated the two germline ends. This CDR3 reads CASSPGHRNTGELFF. CDR3 nucleotide sequence: TGCGCCAGCAGCCCGGGACACAGGAACACCGGGGAGCTGTTTTTT.

This clonotype came up many times. V gene TRBV11-2 combines with J gene TRBJ2-1; TRBD2 matches 8 bases. The CDR3 sequence is 16 residues long. V shed 0 bases and J 3 bases; nucleotides not matched to a gene: 4. Germline CDR1 SGHAT, CDR2 FQNNGV. The CDR3 reads CASSLDPGGLYNEQFF. DNA of the CDR3: TGTGCCAGCAGCTTAGATCCGGGGGGGCTCTACAATGAGCAGTTCTTC.

J is TRBJ2-5 and V is TRBV6-7, with D perhaps matching TRBD2 (5 bases). TRBV6-7 is classed as an ORF, of uncertain function. This CDR3 comprises 15 residues. The ends were cut back, 4 bases at V and 2 bases at J, with 14 bases in the middle. CDR3 residues: CASSSPSDSQETQYF. The CDR3, as DNA: TGTGCCAGCAGTTCTCCGTCGGACTCGCAAGAGACCCAGTACTTC.